Below are 13 T cell receptor beta chains sequenced from a single sample in a study of cytomegalovirus exposure and HLA in healthy donors. Primers included in the PCR were 60 Vbeta and 13 Jbeta primers. Only in-frame clones appear in the TCRdb table, and some are missing; sequencing was by immunoSEQ multiplex PCR. This sample has 95,000 to 100,000 clones, with about 80% found just once. The sample comprised PBMCs. These receptors all come from a man aged 35-49 years in good health and CMV-seronegative.

The genes are TRBV7-9 and TRBJ1-5; TRBD1 agrees at 7 bases. V lost 1 base, J lost 4 bases, and 4 bases stayed unmatched. This CDR3 has 15 amino acids. The V gene's germline CDR1 is SEHNR and CDR2 FQNEAQ (reference sequence). The CDR3 sequence: CASSLDGTANQPQHF. The CDR3 DNA reads TGTGCCAGCAGCTTAGACGGGACAGCTAATCAGCCCCAGCATTTT.

The rearrangement joins TRBV6-1 to TRBJ2-3; 7 bases fit TRBD1. The J segment lost 4 bases and the V segment lost 6 bases, leaving 4 bases of the junction unmatched. The CDR3 has 13 residues. Per germline, CDR1 MNHNS and CDR2 SASEGT. The CDR3 spells CASRERGPDTQYF. DNA for the CDR3: TGTGCCAGCAGAGAAAGGGGGCCAGATACGCAGTATTTT.

V gene TRBV6-5 combines with J gene TRBJ2-7, with TRBD2 matching over 10 bases. V trimming: 2 bases; J trimming: 6 bases; junction bases outside the gene matches: 10. CDR3 length: 16 residues. Germline V gene lookup returns CDR1 MNHEY and CDR2 SVGAGI. The CDR3 reads CASSYRASGSSSEQYF. CDR3 DNA sequence: TGTGCCAGCAGTTACCGGGCTAGCGGGAGTTCGAGCGAGCAGTACTTC.

The chain combines TRBV30 with TRBJ2-7, with D possibly TRBD1 on 6 matching bases. The V end was cut by 5 bases, the J end by 0 bases, with 11 bases between. The CDR3 length is 13 residues. CDR1 and CDR2 (germline): GTSNPN, SVGIG (reference sequence). CDR3: CAWGGLSSYEQYF. CDR3 nucleotide sequence: TGTGCCTGGGGGGGCTTGAGCTCCTACGAGCAGTACTTC. The full variable domain, with the rest looked up from reference TRBV30 and TRBJ2-7, is SQTIHQWPATLVQPVGSPLSLECTVEGTSNPNLYWYRQAAGRGLQLLFYSVGIGQISSEVPQNLSASRPQDRQFILSSKKLLLSDSGFYLCAWGGLSSYEQYFGPGTRLTVT.

The V call is TRBV7-2, the J call TRBJ1-5; D possibly corresponds to TRBD1 (6 bases). The CDR3 runs 15 residues. Deletions cut 3 bases from V and 1 base from J, with 10 bases between. Germline CDR1 reads SGHTA; CDR2 reads FQGNSA. The DNA for the CDR3 is TGTGCCAGCAGCTTCGACAGGACAAGCAATCAGCCCCAGCATTTT. Protein: CASSFDRTSNQPQHF.

V and J are TRBV6-6 and TRBJ1-2, with D uncertain. Trimming took off 0 bases at V and 6 bases at J, with 8 bases between the two ends. Germline assignment: CDR1 MNHNY and CDR2 SVGAGI (reference sequence). This CDR3 contains 13 residues. The DNA of the CDR3 is TGTGCCAGCAGTTACTCGATGAGGAATGGCTACACCTTC. Protein product: CASSYSMRNGYTF.

Details on this clone: The sample contains more than one DNA sequence encoding this CDR3. The V gene is TRBV18, the J gene TRBJ2-3, with TRBD1 matching 7 bases. The junction had 3 bases not matched to a gene; V was cut back by 5 bases and J by 4 bases. Germline V gene lookup returns CDR1 KGHSH and CDR2 LQKENI. The CDR3 contains 13 residues. CDR3 sequence: CASSGQGADTQYF. CDR3 coding DNA: TGTGCCAGCTCAGGCCAGGGGGCAGATACGCAGTATTTT.

The genes are TRBV6-1 and TRBJ1-5; the D gene is possibly TRBD1 (6 bases). The ends were cut back, 6 bases at V and 0 bases at J, with 12 bases in the middle. This CDR3 contains 15 residues. Looked up from germline, CDR1 is MNHNS and CDR2 is SASEGT. The CDR3 sequence: CASRSTGISNQPQHF. As DNA, the CDR3 is TGTGCCAGCAGGTCTACAGGGATTAGCAATCAGCCCCAGCATTTT.

V usage is TRBV10-3 and J usage is TRBJ1-1; TRBD1 agrees at 8 bases. Germline assignment: CDR1 ENHRY and CDR2 SYGVKD. V lost 10 bases, J lost 2 bases, and 3 bases stayed unmatched. This CDR3 contains 12 residues. The CDR3 DNA sequence: TGTGCCACCGACAGGGGAAACACTGAAGCTTTCTTT. Translation: CATDRGNTEAFF.

The rearrangement joins TRBV7-2 to TRBJ2-2; 7 nucleotides align to TRBD1. Germline V gives CDR1 SGHTA, CDR2 FQGNSA. Trimming cost V 3 bases and J 2 bases; bases outside gene matches: 6. The CDR3 is 16 amino acids. The CDR3 DNA reads TGTGCCAGCAGCTTCCTGGACAGGAGAAACACCGGGGAGCTGTTTTTT. This encodes CASSFLDRRNTGELFF.

The chain has TRBV29-1 and TRBJ2-1; 7 positions match TRBD2. The J segment lost 4 bases and the V segment lost 4 bases, leaving 7 bases of the junction unmatched. Germline V gene data show CDR1 as SQVTM and CDR2 as ANQGSEA. CDR3 size: 14 residues. In DNA form, the CDR3 reads TGCAGCGTTGGGGGGGGAAACTCTTACAATGAGCAGTTCTTC. Encoded protein: CSVGGGNSYNEQFF.

This clone was detected a few times. The chain has TRBV30 and TRBJ2-5; the match to TRBD1 covers 12 bases. The CDR3 is 16 residues long. The V gene's germline CDR1 is GTSNPN and CDR2 SVGIG (reference sequence). V shed 1 base and J 5 bases; nucleotides not matched to a gene: 8. The chain's CDR3 is CAWSGLGDRGQETQYF. The CDR3 DNA sequence: TGTGCCTGGAGTGGCCTGGGGGACAGGGGGCAGGAGACCCAGTACTTC. The full variable domain, rest sourced from reference TRBV30 and TRBJ2-5, is SQTIHQWPATLVQPVGSPLSLECTVEGTSNPNLYWYRQAAGRGLQLLFYSVGIGQISSEVPQNLSASRPQDRQFILSSKKLLLSDSGFYLCAWSGLGDRGQETQYFGPGTRLLVL.

This rearrangement joins TRBV5-5 to TRBJ2-7; 9 bases align to TRBD1. Germline lookup yields CDR1 SGHKS and CDR2 YYEKEE (reference sequence). The V gene end was trimmed by 0 bases and the J gene end by 2 bases; junction bases not matched to a gene: 6. The CDR3 consists of 16 residues. CDR3 DNA: TGTGCCAGCAGCTTGGCCGTGACAGGGGGTACCTACGAGCAGTACTTC. The encoded protein is CASSLAVTGGTYEQYF. Filled out from reference TRBV5-5 and TRBJ2-7, the complete variable domain reads DAGVTQSPTHLIKTRGQQVTLRCSPISGHKSVSWYQQVLGQGPQFIFQYYEKEERGRGNFPDRFSARQFPNYSSELNVNALLLGDSALYLCASSLAVTGGTYEQYFGPGTRLTVT.